This T cell receptor beta chain was observed in a study of identical twins. Study-wide points: Within beta out-of-frame sequences, the excess sharing observed between twins was weaker.

Template switching supplied a universal primer site; unique molecular identifiers were carried on the cDNA. TCRdb used MiXCR to reprocess the 5' RACE reads, holding one entry per CDR3 protein. This sample has a few hundred thousand distinct CDR3 sequences; 13% to 15% occur once, and the top ten carry roughly 0.43%. This clonotype showed up just a few times. Its antigen is unknown. No donor was unhealthy or non-Caucasian. V dropped 5 bases and J dropped 6; count of bases not matched to a gene: 5. The germline V gene encodes CDR1 SEHNR and CDR2 FQNEAQ (reference sequence). The CDR3 covers 16 residues. These sequences were also reported in another study, on yellow fever vaccine responses in identical twins.

This clonotype originated in a woman between 18 and 29 years old in good health. Source material: CD4+ T cells sorted from blood. The J gene is TRBJ2-1, the V gene TRBV7-9, with 15 bases fitting TRBD2. For the CDR3, the DNA is TGTGCCAGCAGCCCCGGACTAGCGGGAGGGAGCAATGAGCAGTTCTTC. Translated: CASSPGLAGGSNEQFF.